These 20 T cell receptor beta chains share one sample of origin, sequenced in a study of cytomegalovirus exposure and HLA in healthy donors. The PCR ran on 60 Vbeta and 13 Jbeta primers. Measured with immunoSEQ multiplex PCR; TCRdb has only the in-frame clones, and not every one. The sample has under 150,000 clones; 79% are singletons. The sample taken for sequencing was PBMCs. These receptors were obtained from a woman aged 40 to 50 in good health and CMV-seropositive.

This chain joins TRBV29-1 and TRBJ2-7; D perhaps matches TRBD1 (6 bases). Germline V gene lookup returns CDR1 SQVTM and CDR2 ANQGSEA. V was pared by 7 bases and J by 6 bases, with 13 bases between. The CDR3 covers 11 residues. The CDR3 nucleotides read TGCAGCGCCCTGGGGGCCGCCGAGCAGTACTTC. Protein product: CSALGAAEQYF.

This clone was found once. The V gene is TRBV9, the J gene TRBJ2-2; D remains ambiguous. V was shortened by 7 bases and J by 1 base, with 8 bases between the two germline ends. CDR3 length: 13 residues. In germline, CDR1 is SGDLS, CDR2 YYNGEE. The chain's CDR3 is CASRQVNTGELFF. Written as DNA, the CDR3 is TGTGCCAGCCGGCAGGTGAACACCGGGGAGCTGTTTTTT.

This clone has only one observation. V is TRBV6-5 and J is TRBJ2-7; the match to TRBD2 covers 7 bases. V lost 5 bases and J lost 3; bases outside the gene matches: 10. The CDR3 totals 15 residues. Germline values: CDR1 MNHEY, CDR2 SVGAGI. CDR3 bases: TGTGCCAGCAGTGTAACGGGACCGGGGGGCTACGAGCAGTACTTC. It encodes CASSVTGPGGYEQYF.

This clone came up a few times. Sequence at one end of the junction differs from germline and may be a read error. The chain is built from TRBV7-9 and TRBJ2-1, with 9 bases that match TRBD2. The CDR3 is 15 amino acids. From germline, CDR1 is SEHNR and CDR2 FQNEAQ (reference sequence). The CDR3 sequence is CSSSPSGTSSNEQFF. The CDR3 coding sequence is TGTTCCAGCAGCCCCTCCGGGACTAGCTCTAATGAGCAGTTCTTC. The variable domain in full, completed from reference TRBV7-9 and TRBJ2-1, reads DTGVSQNPRHKITKRGQNVTFRCDPISEHNRLYWYRQTLGQGPEFLTYFQNEAQLEKSRLLSDRFSAERPKGSFSTLEIQRTEQGDSAMYLCSSSPSGTSSNEQFFGPGTRLTVL.

The chain uses TRBV10-3 and TRBJ2-2, with D possibly matching TRBD1 (5 bases). The CDR3 runs 16 residues. Germline CDR1 ENHRY, CDR2 SYGVKD. The V and J ends lost 4 bases and 1 base respectively, with 13 bases between them. In DNA form, the CDR3 reads TGTGCCATCAGTGTTCAGGGTAGCCTGAACACCGGGGAGCTGTTTTTT. Translation: CAISVQGSLNTGELFF.

J is TRBJ2-3 and V is TRBV2; a possible D gene is TRBD2 (5 bases). Germline V gene data show CDR1 as SNHLY and CDR2 as FYNNEI. The CDR3 totals 16 residues. The V end was cut by 5 bases, the J end by 0 bases, with 15 bases between. CDR3 DNA sequence: TGTGCCAGCAGTAGCGGAGCCAACCCTAGCACAGATACGCAGTATTTT. Encoded protein: CASSSGANPSTDTQYF.

The chain is built from TRBV6-4 and TRBJ2-1, with D possibly TRBD2 on 5 matching bases. This CDR3 has 17 residues. CDR1 is MRHNA and CDR2 is SNTAGT in the germline V gene. V gave up 2 bases and J gave up 0 bases, with 14 bases separating them. The CDR3 region has the DNA TGTGCCAGCAGTGACGCCCAGGACTGTCACTCCTACAATGAGCAGTTCTTC. It specifies CASSDAQDCHSYNEQFF.

This chain connects TRBV28 to TRBJ1-1, with 7 bases fitting TRBD1. Trimming took 10 bases from V and 3 from J; bases not matched to a gene: 8. CDR3 size: 13 residues. The germline CDR1 and CDR2 sequences are MDHEN and SYDVKM. The DNA of the CDR3 is TGTGCCACCAAGACAGGGACGTACACTGAAGCTTTCTTT. As protein: CATKTGTYTEAFF.

The chain's CDR3 is CASSEGWGSEQYF. CDR3 bases: TGCGCCAGCAGTGAGGGTTGGGGCTCCGAGCAGTACTTC. The rearrangement joins TRBV10-2 to TRBJ2-7; perhaps TRBD1 as D (5 bases). Germline loops: CDR1 WSHSY, CDR2 SAAADI. Trimming left V 2 bases short and J 6 bases short, with 11 bases between. The CDR3 loop spans 13 amino acids.

V usage is TRBV5-5 and J usage is TRBJ1-2; 7 bases map to TRBD1. Trimming cost V 0 bases and J 4 bases; bases outside gene matches: 6. CDR3 length: 15 residues. Germline values: CDR1 SGHKS, CDR2 YYEKEE (reference sequence). In DNA form, the CDR3 reads TGTGCCAGCAGCTTGGGTCAACAGGGGACCTATGGCTACACCTTC. Translating it yields CASSLGQQGTYGYTF.

V gene TRBV7-3 combines with J gene TRBJ1-1; D remains unclear. Germline assignment: CDR1 SGHTA and CDR2 FQGTGA. The CDR3 contains 14 residues. Trimming removed 3 bases from V and 4 bases from J, with 12 bases in between. The CDR3 bases are TGTGCCAGCAGCTTCTCGGAGCGGAGCACTGAAGCTTTCTTT. This gives the protein CASSFSERSTEAFF.

This clone was recorded only once. In DNA form, the CDR3 reads TGTGCCAGCAGTGAAACGAGGGGGATCGGAATGGGATATGGCTACACCTTC. Protein sequence: CASSETRGIGMGYGYTF. The V and J genes are TRBV6-1 and TRBJ1-2; a weak D match, TRBD1 (6 bases). This CDR3 contains 17 residues. The V end was cut by 2 bases, the J end by 5 bases, with 21 bases between. Germline V gene data show CDR1 as MNHNS and CDR2 as SASEGT.

A few counts support this clone. The CDR3 loop is CAISDLAGGYQETQYF. The DNA for the CDR3 is TGTGCCATCAGTGATTTAGCGGGGGGTTACCAAGAGACCCAGTACTTC. The chain employs TRBV10-3 and TRBJ2-5, with TRBD2 matching 10 bases. Germline lookup yields CDR1 ENHRY and CDR2 SYGVKD. Trimming removed 3 bases from V and 0 bases from J; junction bases left unmatched: 4. The CDR3 runs to 16 residues.

This clone has a handful of counts. The chain recombines TRBV5-1 with TRBJ2-3, with D possibly being TRBD2 (7 bases). Trimming left V 5 bases short and J 0 bases short, with 16 bases between. Germline CDR1 and CDR2: SGHRS and YFSETQ. This CDR3 contains 16 residues. CDR3 nucleotides: TGCGCCAGCAGACGCGGCGGGGGCCTTAGCACAGATACGCAGTATTTT. Residues: CASRRGGGLSTDTQYF.

This chain uses TRBV6-1 with TRBJ1-5; 7 positions match TRBD1. The V segment lost 7 bases and the J segment 1 base; nucleotides outside the gene matches: 7. The CDR3 contains 15 residues. Germline V gene lookup returns CDR1 MNHNS and CDR2 SASEGT. Here the CDR3 DNA reads TGTGCCAGCACCGATTGGGACAGAAGCAATCAGCCCCAGCATTTT. This codes for CASTDWDRSNQPQHF.

The V gene is TRBV2, the J gene TRBJ2-3, with 15 nucleotides matching TRBD2. CDR3 length: 15 amino acids. The germline gives CDR1 SNHLY, CDR2 FYNNEI. Trimming took 8 bases from V and 4 from J; bases not matched to a gene: 4. The CDR3 nucleotides read TGTGCCAGCGCGGGACTAGCGGGGGGACCAGATACGCAGTATTTT. Protein: CASAGLAGGPDTQYF.

The CDR3 coding sequence is TGCGCCAGCAGAAGAAGCGGGGGAGCCGACATGTCTCCCCAGTACTTC. It is translated as CASRRSGGADMSPQYF. V usage is TRBV5-1 and J usage is TRBJ2-5, with 8 bases lining up with TRBD2. The length of the CDR3 is 16 residues. With 5 bases clipped from V and 9 bases from J, the junction kept 18 bases outside the gene matches. Germline CDR1 reads SGHRS; CDR2 reads YFSETQ.

The chain recombines TRBV7-9 with TRBJ2-3; D is unresolved. V lost 2 bases and J lost 3, with 6 bases in between. This CDR3 contains 13 residues. The germline V gene has CDR1 SEHNR and CDR2 FQNEAQ (reference sequence). In DNA, the CDR3 is TGTGCCAGCAGCTTATCACTAACAGATACGCAGTATTTT. This translates into CASSLSLTDTQYF.

The CDR3 DNA follows: TGTGCCTGGAGTCAACAGGGAAGCACAGATACGCAGTATTTT. Protein: CAWSQQGSTDTQYF. V gene TRBV30 combines with J gene TRBJ2-3; possibly TRBD1 for D (6 bases). This CDR3 region has 14 residues. Per germline, CDR1 GTSNPN and CDR2 SVGIG (reference sequence). The germline V and J ends were trimmed by 2 bases and 0 bases, with 9 bases remaining between them.

The V and J genes are TRBV7-2 and TRBJ2-3; the match to TRBD2 covers 10 bases. The length of the CDR3 is 16 residues. Trimming at V came to 4 bases and at J to 6 bases, leaving 10 bases not matched to a gene. Germline V gene sequence: CDR1 SGHTA, CDR2 FQGNSA. CDR3 nucleotide sequence: TGTGCCAGCAGCTCAGCCGGGACTAGCGTATCCGATACGCAGTATTTT. The encoded protein is CASSSAGTSVSDTQYF.